These 14 T cell receptor beta chains share one sample of origin, sequenced in a study of molecular identifiers for immune sequencing clone quantification (dated by TCRdb to 2016 to 2019). The library was generated by PCR. Sequencing was carried out with a NextSeq 500. The raw public data were reprocessed by TCRdb itself: fastp quality trimming at Q25, MiXCR clonotype calling, in-frame beta chains only. CDR3 protein sequences are deduplicated, and each keeps its most common genes and DNA. In all, the sample holds some 320,000 distinct CDR3 sequences, and roughly 23% of those were seen once. Approximately 0.74% of the sample goes to the ten largest clones. The sequenced material came from naive CD8+ T cells from blood, with Jurkat cell RNA spiked in. Read against the paper, the sample's cell subset or site label means: FACS-sorted CD8+CD4-CCR7+CD45RA+ naive T cells. The receptor source for this set is a human donor in good health. Some libraries in this study had Jurkat cell RNA spiked in.

This clonotype was picked up one time. A much larger clone differs by one base, so this may be a read error. The chain combines TRBV27 with TRBJ2-7; 9 bases are a match to TRBD1. CDR3 length: 13 amino acids. The germline V gene encodes CDR1 MNHEY and CDR2 SMNVEV (reference sequence). This chain's CDR3 is CASSNRGPYERYF. CDR3 nucleotides: TGTGCCAGCAGCAACAGGGGGCCCTACGAGCGGTACTTC.

At least ten counts were recorded for this clonotype. The V and J genes are TRBV20-1 and TRBJ2-6; D remains ambiguous. V was shortened by 7 bases and J by 1 base, with 14 bases between the two germline ends. This CDR3 has 15 amino acids. Germline V gives CDR1 DFQATT, CDR2 SNEGSKA (reference sequence). CDR3 sequence reads: CSVVPRKSGANVLTF. In DNA form, the CDR3 reads TGCAGTGTGGTGCCACGGAAGTCTGGGGCCAACGTCCTGACTTTC.

A note on this clonotype: It may be a read error: a sequence one base away is much more abundant. The chain recombines TRBV29-1 with TRBJ2-5; 7 nucleotides match TRBD1. CDR3 length equals 13 residues. CDR1 and CDR2 (germline): SQVTM, ANQGSEA. The CDR3 spells CCVIGGQQETQYF. In nucleotides, the CDR3 is TGCTGCGTTATAGGGGGCCAACAAGAGACCCAGTACTTC.

This clonotype was seen many times. The genes are TRBV4-2 and TRBJ2-7; 8 nucleotides match TRBD2. Trimming cost V 3 bases and J 7 bases; bases outside gene matches: 8. This CDR3 spans 14 amino acids. Germline V gene sequence: CDR1 LGHNA, CDR2 YNFKEQ. CDR3 coding DNA: TGTGCCAGCAGCCAGACCGCGGGGGGCTGGGAGCAGTACTTC. Protein: CASSQTAGGWEQYF.

This clonotype was seen ten or more times. The chain joins TRBV7-9 to TRBJ1-1; TRBD1 matches at 8 bases. Per germline, CDR1 SEHNR and CDR2 FQNEAQ (reference sequence). With V trimmed by 5 bases and J by 0 bases, 5 bases remained unmatched. The CDR3 consists of 15 residues. The CDR3 is CASSPRTGMNTEAFF. CDR3 DNA sequence: TGTGCCAGCAGCCCACGGACAGGGATGAACACTGAAGCTTTCTTT.

V is TRBV24-1 and J is TRBJ2-6; D is uncertain. Germline CDR1 KGHDR, CDR2 SFDVKD. Trimming took 3 bases from V and 4 from J, leaving 15 bases between them. This CDR3 contains 17 residues. CDR3 in DNA: TGTGCCACCAGTGATGGCCCCGTACGCCCGGGGGCCAACGTCCTGACTTTC. Amino acids: CATSDGPVRPGANVLTF.

This clonotype has ten or more counts. This chain connects TRBV12-3 or TRBV12-4 to TRBJ1-1; TRBD1 aligns across 8 bases. The CDR3 is made up of 14 amino acids. After removal of 6 bases from V and 5 bases from J, the junction contained 8 bases not matched to a gene. The CDR3 nucleotides are TGTGCCAGCAGCGGCAGGGGGCCGGGGACTGAAGCTTTCTTT. This gives the protein CASSGRGPGTEAFF.

This clonotype has just a few counts. The genes are TRBV29-1 and TRBJ2-1, with 12 bases lining up with TRBD2. CDR3 length: 18 amino acids. Trimming removed 1 base from V and 0 bases from J; junction bases left unmatched: 7. Germline-derived CDR1 and CDR2 are SQVTM and ANQGSEA. CDR3 coding DNA: TGCAGCGTTGAAGGACTAGCGGGGGCCCAAAGCTCCTACAATGAGCAGTTCTTC. It translates to CSVEGLAGAQSSYNEQFF.

The J gene is TRBJ2-7, the V gene TRBV27; D possibly corresponds to TRBD2 (6 bases). The germline gives CDR1 MNHEY, CDR2 SMNVEV (reference sequence). The V end lost 2 bases, the J end lost 3 bases, and 17 bases lay between the germline ends. This CDR3 has 16 amino acids. CDR3 in amino acids: CASSLTVAEPVYEQYF. The CDR3 nucleotides are TGTGCCAGCAGTTTAACTGTAGCGGAACCCGTCTACGAGCAGTACTTC.

Many counts were recorded for this clonotype. The chain is built from TRBV29-1 and TRBJ1-1, with 11 bases lining up with TRBD1. This CDR3 is built from 13 residues. With V trimmed by 4 bases and J by 6 bases, 4 bases remained unmatched. Germline values: CDR1 SQVTM, CDR2 ANQGSEA. The CDR3 bases are TGCAGCGTTGGGGACAGGGGGGACCCTGAAGCTTTCTTT. Protein: CSVGDRGDPEAFF.

Concerning this clonotype: A much larger clone differs by one base, so this may be a read error. The V and J genes are TRBV7-9 and TRBJ2-7, with a possible D match to TRBD2 (6 bases). Trimming pared 6 bases from V and 7 bases from J, leaving 16 bases between. The CDR3 covers 13 residues. Germline V lookup: CDR1 SEHNR, CDR2 FQNEAQ (reference sequence). The chain's CDR3 is CASSSIGGVEQYF. DNA of the CDR3: TGTGCCAGCAGTTCAATAGGAGGGGTGGAGCAGTACTTC. Supplemented by reference TRBV7-9 and TRBJ2-7, the full variable domain reads DTGVSQNPRHKITKRGQNVTFRCDPISEHNRLYWYRQTLGQGPEFLTYFQNEAQLEKSRLLSDRFSAERPKGSFSTLEIQRTEQGDSAMYLCASSSIGGVEQYFGPGTRLTVT.

This clonotype showed up just a few times. The J gene is TRBJ1-5, the V gene TRBV6-2 or TRBV6-3; D is ambiguous. V shed 0 bases and J shed 0 bases, with 9 bases lying between them. There are 16 residues in the CDR3. The germline CDR1 and CDR2 sequences are MNHEY and SVGEGT. Here the CDR3 reads CASSYSETYSNQPQHF. The CDR3 region has the DNA TGTGCCAGCAGTTACTCGGAAACGTATAGCAATCAGCCCCAGCATTTT.

The chain uses TRBV5-1 and TRBJ1-1; TRBD1 aligns across 11 bases. Losses at the gene ends were 4 bases for V and 5 bases for J; bases not matched to a gene: 1. The CDR3 is made up of 13 amino acids. Germline-derived CDR1 and CDR2 are SGHRS and YFSETQ. CDR3 region: CASSGDRGTEAFF. The CDR3 DNA follows: TGCGCCAGCAGCGGGGACAGGGGGACTGAAGCTTTCTTT.

V gene TRBV19 combines with J gene TRBJ1-5; D uncertain. From germline, CDR1 is LNHDA and CDR2 SQIVND (reference sequence). V gave up 7 bases and J gave up 3 bases, with 10 bases separating them. CDR3 length equals 13 residues. Written as DNA, the CDR3 is TGTGCCAGTACCGCGGGGTCCAATCAGCCCCAGCATTTT. It translates to CASTAGSNQPQHF. Supplemented by reference TRBV19 and TRBJ1-5, the full variable domain reads DGGITQSPKYLFRKEGQNVTLSCEQNLNHDAMYWYRQDPGQGLRLIYYSQIVNDFQKGDIAEGYSVSREKKESFPLTVTSAQKNPTAFYLCASTAGSNQPQHFGDGTRLSIL.